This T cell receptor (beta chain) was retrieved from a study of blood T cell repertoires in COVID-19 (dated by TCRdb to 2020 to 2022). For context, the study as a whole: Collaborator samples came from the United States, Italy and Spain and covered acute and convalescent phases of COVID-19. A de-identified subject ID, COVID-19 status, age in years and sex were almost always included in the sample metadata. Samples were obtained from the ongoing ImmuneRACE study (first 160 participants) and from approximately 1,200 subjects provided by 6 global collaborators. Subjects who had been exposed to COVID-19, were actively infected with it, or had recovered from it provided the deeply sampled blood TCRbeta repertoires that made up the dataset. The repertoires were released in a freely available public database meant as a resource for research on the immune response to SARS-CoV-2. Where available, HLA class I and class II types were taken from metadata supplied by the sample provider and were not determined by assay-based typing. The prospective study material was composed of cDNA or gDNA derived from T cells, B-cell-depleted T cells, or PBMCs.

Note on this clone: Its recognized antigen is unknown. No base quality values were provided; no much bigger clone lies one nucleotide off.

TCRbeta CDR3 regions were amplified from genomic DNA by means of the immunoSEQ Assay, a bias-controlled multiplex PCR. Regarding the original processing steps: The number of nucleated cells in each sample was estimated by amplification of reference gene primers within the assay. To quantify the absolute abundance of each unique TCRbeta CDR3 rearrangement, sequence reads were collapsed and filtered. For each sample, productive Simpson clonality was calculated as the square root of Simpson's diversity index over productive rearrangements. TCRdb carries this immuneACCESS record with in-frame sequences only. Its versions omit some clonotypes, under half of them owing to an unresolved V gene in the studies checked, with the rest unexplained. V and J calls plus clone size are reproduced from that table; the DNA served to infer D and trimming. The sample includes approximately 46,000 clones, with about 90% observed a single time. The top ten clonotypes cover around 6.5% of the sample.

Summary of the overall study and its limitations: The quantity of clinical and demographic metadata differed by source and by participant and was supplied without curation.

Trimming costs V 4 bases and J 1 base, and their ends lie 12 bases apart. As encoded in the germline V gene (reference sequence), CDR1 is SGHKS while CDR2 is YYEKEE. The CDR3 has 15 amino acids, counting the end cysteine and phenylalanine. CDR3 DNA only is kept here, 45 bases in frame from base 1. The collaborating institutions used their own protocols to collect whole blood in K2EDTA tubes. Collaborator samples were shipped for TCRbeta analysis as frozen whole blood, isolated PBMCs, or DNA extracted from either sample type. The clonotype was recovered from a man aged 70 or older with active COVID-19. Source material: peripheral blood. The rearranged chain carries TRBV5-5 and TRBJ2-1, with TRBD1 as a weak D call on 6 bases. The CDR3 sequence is CASSVGGSSYNEQFF. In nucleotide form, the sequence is TGTGCCAGCAGCGTAGGGGGTTCTTCCTACAATGAGCAGTTCTTC. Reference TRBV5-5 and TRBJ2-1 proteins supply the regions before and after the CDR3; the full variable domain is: DAGVTQSPTHLIKTRGQQVTLRCSPISGHKSVSWYQQVLGQGPQFIFQYYEKEERGRGNFPDRFSARQFPNYSSELNVNALLLGDSALYLCASSVGGSSYNEQFFGPGTRLTVL.